These 20 T cell receptor beta chains were sequenced from one sample in a study of radiotherapy plus CTLA-4 blockade in lung cancer. Data came from immunoSEQ multiplex PCR; TCRdb stores just in-frame clones and leaves some out. The sample contains about 85,000 clones, 86% of which appear only once. The sequences come from peripheral blood, collected from a patient treated with radiotherapy plus ipilimumab. The source of these receptors is a human donor with non-small cell lung cancer who had a partial response to radiotherapy plus ipilimumab.

The V and J genes are TRBV4-3 and TRBJ2-1, with 10 positions matching TRBD2. The CDR3 covers 13 residues. V lost 4 bases, J lost 9 bases, and 3 bases stayed unmatched. Germline CDR1 reads LGHNA; CDR2 reads YSLEER. For the CDR3, the DNA is TGCGCCAGCAGCCGCTTAGCGGGAGGTGAGCAGTTCTTC. Protein: CASSRLAGGEQFF.

This chain connects TRBV23-1 to TRBJ1-2; 8 bases agree with TRBD1. TRBV23-1 is annotated as an ORF whose role is uncertain. This CDR3 region has 15 residues. V lost 7 bases and J lost 2; bases outside the gene matches: 9. In DNA, the CDR3 is TGCGCCAGCACGAGAACGGACAGGGTCAACTATGGCTACACCTTC. It yields the protein CASTRTDRVNYGYTF.

In this sample, this clone turned up once. The gene calls are TRBV28 and TRBJ1-2; unclear D gene. The CDR3 extends over 12 amino acids. Germline V gene data show CDR1 as MDHEN and CDR2 as SYDVKM. Trimming shortened V by 9 bases and J by 8 bases, and 16 bases separated the two germline ends. The CDR3 protein is CASRTDLLGYTF. The CDR3 DNA follows: TGTGCCAGTAGGACTGACCTATTGGGCTACACCTTC.

This rearrangement joins TRBV6-1 to TRBJ1-2; a possible D gene is TRBD1 (6 bases). Germline-derived CDR1 and CDR2 are MNHNS and SASEGT. Trimming removed 5 bases from V and 5 bases from J, with 9 bases in between. The CDR3 runs 12 residues. DNA for the CDR3: TGTGCCAGCAGTCCAGGGGTATATGGCTACACCTTC. Its translation: CASSPGVYGYTF.

CDR3 in amino acids: CASSGGRYLYEQYV. The CDR3 bases are TGTGCCAGCAGTGGAGGCAGGTACCTCTACGAGCAGTACGTC. The chain employs TRBV6-5 and TRBJ2-7, with a weak D call TRBD2 (5 bases). This CDR3 region has 14 residues. Trimming left V 5 bases short and J 3 bases short, with 14 bases between. The germline gives CDR1 MNHEY, CDR2 SVGAGI.

The chain combines TRBV28 with TRBJ2-3, with a weak D call TRBD2 (5 bases). The CDR3 is 14 residues long. Germline CDR1 reads MDHEN; CDR2 reads SYDVKM. Trimming cost V 10 bases and J 2 bases, with 16 bases left between them. The CDR3 region has the DNA TGTGCCACCCGGGGTCCTCTCCTCACAGATACGCAGTATTTT. It specifies CATRGPLLTDTQYF. Supplemented by reference TRBV28 and TRBJ2-3, the full variable domain reads DVKVTQSSRYLVKRTGEKVFLECVQDMDHENMFWYRQDPGLGLRLIYFSYDVKMKEKGDIPEGYSVSREKKERFSLILESASTNQTSMYLCATRGPLLTDTQYFGPGTRLTVL.

The rearrangement uses TRBV13 and TRBJ2-7, with TRBD2 identical over 14 bases. Germline V gene lookup returns CDR1 PRHDT and CDR2 FYEKMQ (reference sequence). The V gene end was trimmed by 5 bases and the J gene end by 3 bases; junction bases not matched to a gene: 12. The CDR3 consists of 18 residues. The CDR3, as DNA: TGTGCCAGCAGCCCGGGACTAGCGGGAGAAGAAGGTATCTACGAGCAGTACTTC. Its translation: CASSPGLAGEEGIYEQYF.

The chain has TRBV6-5 and TRBJ1-4; D gene uncertain. The V gene lost 5 bases and the J gene lost 3 bases, with 7 bases spanning the gap. The CDR3 has 13 residues. The germline V gene encodes CDR1 MNHEY and CDR2 SVGAGI. CDR3 sequence (DNA): TGTGCCAGCAGTGCAGGTGCTAATGAAAAACTGTTTTTT. This gives the protein CASSAGANEKLFF.

This rearrangement joins TRBV28 to TRBJ2-7; 9 bases fit TRBD2. This CDR3 has 15 amino acids. With V trimmed by 7 bases and J by 6 bases, 13 bases remained unmatched. CDR1 and CDR2 from the germline V gene are MDHEN and SYDVKM. The CDR3 loop reads CASTPAGGKVSEQYF. CDR3 nucleotides: TGTGCCAGCACCCCAGCGGGAGGTAAGGTGTCCGAGCAGTACTTC.

This clone was seen only once. The germline gene is not matched at one end of the junction; a read error may be the cause. This chain connects TRBV4-1 to TRBJ1-2; the match to TRBD1 covers 7 bases. Per the germline V gene, CDR1 is MGHRA and CDR2 is YSYEKL. The CDR3 runs to 16 residues. The CDR3 DNA is TGTGCCAGCAGCCCGAGCGCTAACGACAGGGACTATGGCTACACCTTC. Its protein product is CASSPSANDRDYGYTF.

The chain is built from TRBV7-6 and TRBJ1-1, with no clear D. V lost 1 base and J 1 base, leaving 4 bases between the germline ends. Germline assignment: CDR1 SGHVS and CDR2 FNYEAQ. This CDR3 comprises 13 residues. The CDR3 nucleotides read TGTGCCAGCAGCTTAGGACAGAACACTGAAGCTTTCTTT. Amino acid sequence: CASSLGQNTEAFF.

The chain joins TRBV29-1 to TRBJ2-7, with a possible D match to TRBD1 (5 bases). Trimming left V 0 bases short and J 0 bases short, with 9 bases between. Germline CDR1 SQVTM, CDR2 ANQGSEA. The CDR3 consists of 14 residues. The CDR3 DNA is TGCAGCGTTGAAGACCGACAGAGCTCCTACGAGCAGTACTTC. Translating it yields CSVEDRQSSYEQYF.

The rearrangement uses TRBV15 and TRBJ2-1; 7 nucleotides line up with TRBD1. The CDR3 has 18 amino acids. Trimming at V came to 1 base and at J to 2 bases, leaving 11 bases not matched to a gene. Germline V gene lookup returns CDR1 LNHNV and CDR2 YYDKDF (reference sequence). CDR3 nucleotides: TGTGCCACCAGCAGAGTAAGGCGAGACAGGGCTACCTACAATGAGCAGTTCTTC. As protein: CATSRVRRDRATYNEQFF.

The genes are TRBV10-3 and TRBJ1-2, with 9 bases that match TRBD1. Germline trimming cut 0 bases from V and 0 bases from J; bases unmatched to any gene: 8. This CDR3 is 18 amino acids long. The germline V gene has CDR1 ENHRY and CDR2 SYGVKD. The CDR3 sequence is CAISESRGRTGANYGYTF. In DNA form, the CDR3 reads TGTGCCATCAGTGAGTCGAGGGGGAGGACAGGGGCTAACTATGGCTACACCTTC.

The chain uses TRBV6-5 and TRBJ2-3, with a possible D match to TRBD2 (5 bases). Germline assignment: CDR1 MNHEY and CDR2 SVGAGI. The V gene lost 8 bases and the J gene lost 1 base, with 10 bases spanning the gap. This CDR3 contains 13 residues. The CDR3 coding sequence is TGTGCCAGCTGGAGGCACGGCACAGATACGCAGTATTTT. Amino acids: CASWRHGTDTQYF.

This chain connects TRBV7-3 to TRBJ2-2, with 8 bases aligning to TRBD2. This CDR3 region has 16 residues. Germline CDR1 is SGHTA and CDR2 is FQGTGA. The V and J ends lost 6 bases and 0 bases, in that order; junction bases with no gene match: 6. CDR3 sequence: CASSSQTSANTGELFF. The CDR3 nucleotides are TGTGCCAGCAGTTCCCAGACTAGCGCGAACACCGGGGAGCTGTTTTTT.

The rearrangement joins TRBV5-4 to TRBJ1-2; a possible D gene is TRBD1 (6 bases). Germline V gene sequence: CDR1 SGHNT, CDR2 YYREEE (reference sequence). The V and J ends lost 4 bases and 6 bases respectively, with 13 bases between them. The CDR3 spans 13 residues. The CDR3 DNA is TGTGCCAGCAGCACAGAACAGGGCCATGGCTACACCTTC. Residues: CASSTEQGHGYTF.

Worth noting for this clone: Mismatch with germline at one junction end may stem from a read error. The J gene is TRBJ2-5, the V gene TRBV7-8, with TRBD2 matching over 10 bases. Germline values: CDR1 SGHVS, CDR2 FQNEAQ. This CDR3 is 16 amino acids long. CDR3 in DNA: TGTGCCAGCAGCTTAACAAGCGGGAGGGCGAAAGAGACCCGGTACTTC. Protein: CASSLTSGRAKETRYF.

This clone has only one observation. The chain couples TRBV28 to TRBJ2-7; TRBD2 is a possible D gene (6 bases). Between the trimmed V and J ends, which lost 6 bases and 7 bases, there was a span of 25 bases. Germline values: CDR1 MDHEN, CDR2 SYDVKM. The CDR3 extends over 16 amino acids. CDR3 sequence reads: CASSRPRLRGRGEQYF. CDR3 DNA: TGTGCCAGCAGCCGTCCCCGGCTCCGGGGCCGGGGGGAGCAGTACTTC.

This clone was seen a single time. This chain connects TRBV5-1 to TRBJ1-6; D is possibly TRBD1 (5 bases). V was clipped by 4 bases and J by 9 bases, with 17 bases between them. Germline CDR1 reads SGHRS; CDR2 reads YFSETQ. The CDR3 is made up of 15 amino acids. The chain's CDR3 is CASSATQGGRSPLHF. The CDR3 DNA sequence: TGCGCCAGCAGCGCTACCCAGGGAGGTCGTTCACCCCTCCACTTT.